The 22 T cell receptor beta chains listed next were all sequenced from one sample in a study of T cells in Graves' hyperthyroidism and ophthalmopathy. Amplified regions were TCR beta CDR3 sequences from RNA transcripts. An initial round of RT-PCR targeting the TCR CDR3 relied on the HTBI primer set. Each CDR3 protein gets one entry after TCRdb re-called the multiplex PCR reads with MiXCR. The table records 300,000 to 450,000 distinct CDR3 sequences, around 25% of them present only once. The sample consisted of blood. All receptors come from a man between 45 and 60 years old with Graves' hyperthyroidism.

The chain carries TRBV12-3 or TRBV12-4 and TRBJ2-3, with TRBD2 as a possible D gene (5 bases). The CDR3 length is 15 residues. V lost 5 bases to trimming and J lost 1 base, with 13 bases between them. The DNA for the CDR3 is TGTGCCAGCAGTGAGACTACCCGGGGCACAGATACGCAGTATTTT. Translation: CASSETTRGTDTQYF.

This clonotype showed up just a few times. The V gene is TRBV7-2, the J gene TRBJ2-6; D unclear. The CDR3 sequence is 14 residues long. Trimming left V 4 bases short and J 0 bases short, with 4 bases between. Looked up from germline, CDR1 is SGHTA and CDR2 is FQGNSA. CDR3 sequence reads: CASSWDSGANVLTF. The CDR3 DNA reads TGTGCCAGCAGCTGGGACTCTGGGGCCAACGTCCTGACTTTC. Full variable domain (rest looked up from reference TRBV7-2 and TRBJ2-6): GAGVSQSPSNKVTEKGKDVELRCDPISGHTALYWYRQSLGQGLEFLIYFQGNSAPDKSGLPSDRFSAERTGGSVSTLTIQRTQQEDSAVYLCASSWDSGANVLTFGAGSRLTVL.

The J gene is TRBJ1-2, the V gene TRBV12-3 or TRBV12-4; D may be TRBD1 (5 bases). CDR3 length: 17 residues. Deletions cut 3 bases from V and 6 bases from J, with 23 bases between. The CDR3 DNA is TGTGCCAGCAGTTTTAGGCAGGGAAAGGGAAAGGGAGATGGCTACACCTTC. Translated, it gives CASSFRQGKGKGDGYTF.

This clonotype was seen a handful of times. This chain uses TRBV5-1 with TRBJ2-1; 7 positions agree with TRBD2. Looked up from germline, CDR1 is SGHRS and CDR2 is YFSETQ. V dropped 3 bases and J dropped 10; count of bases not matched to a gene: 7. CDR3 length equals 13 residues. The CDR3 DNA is TGCGCCAGCAGCTCTGGGACTACCTGGGAGCAGTTCTTC. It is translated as CASSSGTTWEQFF.

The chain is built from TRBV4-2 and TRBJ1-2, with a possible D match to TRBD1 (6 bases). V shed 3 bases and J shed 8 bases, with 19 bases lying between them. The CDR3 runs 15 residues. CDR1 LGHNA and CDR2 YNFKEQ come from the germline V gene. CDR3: CASSHSSLPGQGYTF. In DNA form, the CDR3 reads TGTGCCAGCAGCCACAGTAGTCTACCAGGACAGGGCTACACCTTC.

The CDR3 DNA reads TGTGCCAGCAGCCCCCGCGGGAGGCCGAACACCGGGGAGCTGTTTTTT. It translates to CASSPRGRPNTGELFF. The chain combines TRBV11-2 with TRBJ2-2, with 8 bases lining up with TRBD2. This CDR3 comprises 16 residues. V shed 5 bases and J 0 bases; nucleotides not matched to a gene: 5. The germline gives CDR1 SGHAT, CDR2 FQNNGV.

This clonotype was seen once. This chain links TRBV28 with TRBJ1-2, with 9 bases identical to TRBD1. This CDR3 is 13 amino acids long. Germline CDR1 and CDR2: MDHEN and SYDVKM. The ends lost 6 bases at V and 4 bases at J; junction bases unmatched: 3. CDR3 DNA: TGTGCCAGCAGGTGGGGACAGGGCTATGGCTACACCTTC. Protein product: CASRWGQGYGYTF.

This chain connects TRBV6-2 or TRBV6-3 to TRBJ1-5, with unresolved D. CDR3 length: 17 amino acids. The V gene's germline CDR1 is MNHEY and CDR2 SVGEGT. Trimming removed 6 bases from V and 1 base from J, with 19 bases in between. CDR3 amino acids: CASSQKFGVGSNQPQHF. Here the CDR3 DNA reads TGTGCCAGCAGCCAGAAGTTCGGGGTGGGCAGCAATCAGCCCCAGCATTTT.

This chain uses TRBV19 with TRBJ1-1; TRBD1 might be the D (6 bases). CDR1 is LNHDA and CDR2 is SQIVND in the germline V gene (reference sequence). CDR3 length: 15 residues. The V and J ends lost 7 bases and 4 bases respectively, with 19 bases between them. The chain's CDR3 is CASMADGGAGTEAFF. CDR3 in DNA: TGTGCCAGTATGGCCGACGGGGGCGCGGGCACTGAAGCTTTCTTT.

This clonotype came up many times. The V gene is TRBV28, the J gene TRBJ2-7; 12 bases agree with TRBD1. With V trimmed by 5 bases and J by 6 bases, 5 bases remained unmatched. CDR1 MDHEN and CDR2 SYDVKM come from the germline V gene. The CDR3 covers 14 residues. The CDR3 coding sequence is TGTGCCAGCAGTCCCGGGACAGGGGGCGCCGAGCAGTACTTC. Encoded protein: CASSPGTGGAEQYF.

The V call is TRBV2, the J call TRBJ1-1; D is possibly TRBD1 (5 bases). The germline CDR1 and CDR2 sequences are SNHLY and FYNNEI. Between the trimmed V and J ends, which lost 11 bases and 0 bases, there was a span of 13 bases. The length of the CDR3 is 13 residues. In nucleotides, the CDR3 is TGTGCCGGCACACGACAGATGAACACTGAAGCTTTCTTT. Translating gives CAGTRQMNTEAFF.

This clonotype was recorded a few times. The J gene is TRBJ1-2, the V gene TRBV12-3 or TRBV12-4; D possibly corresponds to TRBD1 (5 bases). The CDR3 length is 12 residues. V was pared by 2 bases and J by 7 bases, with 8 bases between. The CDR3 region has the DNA TGTGCCAGCAGTTTAATCAGGGTTGGCTACACCTTC. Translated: CASSLIRVGYTF.

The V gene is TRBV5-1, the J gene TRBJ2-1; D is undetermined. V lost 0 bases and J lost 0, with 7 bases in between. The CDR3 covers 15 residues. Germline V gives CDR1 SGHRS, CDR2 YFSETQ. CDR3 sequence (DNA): TGCGCCAGCAGCTTGGAGGGCGTCTCCTACAATGAGCAGTTCTTC. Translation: CASSLEGVSYNEQFF. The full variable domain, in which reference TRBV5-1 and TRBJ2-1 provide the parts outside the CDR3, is KAGVTQTPRYLIKTRGQQVTLSCSPISGHRSVSWYQQTPGQGLQFLFEYFSETQRNKGNFPGRFSGRQFSNSRSEMNVSTLELGDSALYLCASSLEGVSYNEQFFGPGTRLTVL.

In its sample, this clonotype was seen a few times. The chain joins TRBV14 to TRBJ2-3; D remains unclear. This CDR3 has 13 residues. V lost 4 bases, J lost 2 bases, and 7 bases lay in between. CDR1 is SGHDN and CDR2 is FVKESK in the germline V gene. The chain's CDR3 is CASSRLSTDTQYF. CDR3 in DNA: TGTGCCAGCAGCCGACTCTCCACAGATACGCAGTATTTT.

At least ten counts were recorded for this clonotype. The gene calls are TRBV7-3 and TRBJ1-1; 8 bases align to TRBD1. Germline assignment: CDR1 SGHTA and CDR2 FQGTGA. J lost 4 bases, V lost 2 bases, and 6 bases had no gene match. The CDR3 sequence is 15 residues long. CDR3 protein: CASSLSRDRLTEAFF. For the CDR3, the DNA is TGTGCCAGCAGCTTATCACGGGACAGGCTCACTGAAGCTTTCTTT.

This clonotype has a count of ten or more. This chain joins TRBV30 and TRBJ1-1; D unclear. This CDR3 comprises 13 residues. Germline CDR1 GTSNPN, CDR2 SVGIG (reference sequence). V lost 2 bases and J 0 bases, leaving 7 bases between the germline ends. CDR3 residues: CAWSRNMNTEAFF. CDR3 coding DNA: TGTGCCTGGAGTCGGAACATGAACACTGAAGCTTTCTTT. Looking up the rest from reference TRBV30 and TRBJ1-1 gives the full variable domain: SQTIHQWPATLVQPVGSPLSLECTVEGTSNPNLYWYRQAAGRGLQLLFYSVGIGQISSEVPQNLSASRPQDRQFILSSKKLLLSDSGFYLCAWSRNMNTEAFFGQGTRLTVV.

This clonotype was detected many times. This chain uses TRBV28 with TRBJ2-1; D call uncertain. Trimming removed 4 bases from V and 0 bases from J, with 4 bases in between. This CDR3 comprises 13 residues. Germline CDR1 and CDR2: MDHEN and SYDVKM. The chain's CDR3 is CASSWSSYNEQFF. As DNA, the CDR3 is TGTGCCAGCAGTTGGAGCTCCTACAATGAGCAGTTCTTC.

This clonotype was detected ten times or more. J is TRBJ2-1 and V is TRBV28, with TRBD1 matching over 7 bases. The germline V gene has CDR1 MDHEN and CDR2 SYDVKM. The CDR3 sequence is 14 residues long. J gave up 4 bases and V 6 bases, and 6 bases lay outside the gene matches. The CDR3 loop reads CASRSPGQYNEQFF. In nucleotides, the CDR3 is TGTGCCAGCAGATCCCCGGGACAGTACAATGAGCAGTTCTTC.

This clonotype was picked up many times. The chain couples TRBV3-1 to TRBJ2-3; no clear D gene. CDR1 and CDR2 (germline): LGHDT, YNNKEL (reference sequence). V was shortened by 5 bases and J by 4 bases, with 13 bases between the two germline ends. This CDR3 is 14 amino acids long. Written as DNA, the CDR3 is TGTGCCAGCAGCGAGACCTTCAGATCAGATACGCAGTATTTT. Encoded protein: CASSETFRSDTQYF.

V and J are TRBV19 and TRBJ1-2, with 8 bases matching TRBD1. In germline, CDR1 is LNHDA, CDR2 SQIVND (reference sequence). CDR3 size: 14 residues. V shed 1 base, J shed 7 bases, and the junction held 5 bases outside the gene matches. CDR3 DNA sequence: TGTGCCAGTAGTATAGGCCAGGGGGCAGGTGGCTACACCTTC. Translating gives CASSIGQGAGGYTF.

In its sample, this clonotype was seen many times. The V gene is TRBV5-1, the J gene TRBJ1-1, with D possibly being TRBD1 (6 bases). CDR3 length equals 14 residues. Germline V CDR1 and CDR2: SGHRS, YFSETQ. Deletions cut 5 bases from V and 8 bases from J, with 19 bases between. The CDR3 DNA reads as TGCGCCAGCAGAAGTGGACAGCCGAGGGCCGAAGCTTTCTTT. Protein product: CASRSGQPRAEAFF.

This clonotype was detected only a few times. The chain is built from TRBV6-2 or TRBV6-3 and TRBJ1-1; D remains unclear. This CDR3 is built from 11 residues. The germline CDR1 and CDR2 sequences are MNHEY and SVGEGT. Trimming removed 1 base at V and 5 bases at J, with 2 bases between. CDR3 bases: TGTGCCAGCAGTTACTGGACTGAAGCTTTCTTT. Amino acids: CASSYWTEAFF.